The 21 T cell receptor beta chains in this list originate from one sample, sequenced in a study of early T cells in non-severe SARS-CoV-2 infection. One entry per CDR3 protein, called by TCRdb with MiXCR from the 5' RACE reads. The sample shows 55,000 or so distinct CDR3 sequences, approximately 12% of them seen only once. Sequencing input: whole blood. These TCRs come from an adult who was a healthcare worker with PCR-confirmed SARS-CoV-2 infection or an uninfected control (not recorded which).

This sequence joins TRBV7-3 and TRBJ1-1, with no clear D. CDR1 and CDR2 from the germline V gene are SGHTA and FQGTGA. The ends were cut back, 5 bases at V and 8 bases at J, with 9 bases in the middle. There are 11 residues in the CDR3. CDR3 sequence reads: CASSQGGEAFF. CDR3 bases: TGTGCCAGCAGCCAAGGCGGGGAAGCTTTCTTT.

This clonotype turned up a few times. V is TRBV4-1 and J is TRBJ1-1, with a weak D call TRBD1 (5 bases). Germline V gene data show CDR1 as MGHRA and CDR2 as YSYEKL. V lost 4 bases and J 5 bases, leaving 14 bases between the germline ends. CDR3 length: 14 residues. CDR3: CASSPSGARTEAFF. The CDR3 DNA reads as TGCGCCAGCAGCCCGAGTGGGGCGCGGACTGAAGCTTTCTTT.

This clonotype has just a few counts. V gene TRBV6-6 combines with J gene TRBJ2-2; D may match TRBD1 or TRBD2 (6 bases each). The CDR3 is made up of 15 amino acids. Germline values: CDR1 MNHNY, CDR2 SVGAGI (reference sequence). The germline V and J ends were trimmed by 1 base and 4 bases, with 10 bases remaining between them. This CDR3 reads CASSYWGAGTGELFF. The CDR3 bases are TGTGCCAGCAGTTACTGGGGGGCGGGCACCGGGGAGCTGTTTTTT.

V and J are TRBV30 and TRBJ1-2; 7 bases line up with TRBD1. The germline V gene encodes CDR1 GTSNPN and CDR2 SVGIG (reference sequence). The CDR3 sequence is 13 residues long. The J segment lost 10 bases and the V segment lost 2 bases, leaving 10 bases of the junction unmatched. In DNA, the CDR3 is TGTGCCTGGAGTTTATCCGGGACAGCTGACTACACCTTC. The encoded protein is CAWSLSGTADYTF.

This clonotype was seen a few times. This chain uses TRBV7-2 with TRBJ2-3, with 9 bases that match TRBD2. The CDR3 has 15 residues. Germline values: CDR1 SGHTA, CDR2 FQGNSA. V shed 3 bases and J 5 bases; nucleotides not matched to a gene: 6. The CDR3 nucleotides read TGTGCCAGCAGCTTGCAGCGGGGGGCAGGAGATACGCAGTATTTT. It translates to CASSLQRGAGDTQYF.

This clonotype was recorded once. CDR3 amino acids: CAGTPGYGGGQYNEQFF. As DNA, the CDR3 is TGTGCCGGCACCCCGGGGTATGGCGGGGGGCAATACAATGAGCAGTTCTTC. The chain has TRBV9 and TRBJ2-1, with 8 bases matching TRBD2. Germline assignment: CDR1 SGDLS and CDR2 YYNGEE. V shed 10 bases and J 4 bases; nucleotides not matched to a gene: 19. This CDR3 contains 17 residues.

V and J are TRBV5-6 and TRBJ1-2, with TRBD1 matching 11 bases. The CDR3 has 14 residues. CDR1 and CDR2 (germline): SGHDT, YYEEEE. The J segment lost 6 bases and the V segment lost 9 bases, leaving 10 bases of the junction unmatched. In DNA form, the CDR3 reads TGTGCCACCGACCGGACAGGGGGCGTAAATGGCTACACCTTC. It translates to CATDRTGGVNGYTF.

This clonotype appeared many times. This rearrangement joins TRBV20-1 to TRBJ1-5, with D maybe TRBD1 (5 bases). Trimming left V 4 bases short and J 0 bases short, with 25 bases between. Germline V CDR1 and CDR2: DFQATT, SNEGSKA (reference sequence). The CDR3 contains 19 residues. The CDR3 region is CSATDSAPPTTASNQPQHF. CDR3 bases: TGCAGTGCTACCGACTCCGCTCCCCCAACGACAGCTAGCAATCAGCCCCAGCATTTT.

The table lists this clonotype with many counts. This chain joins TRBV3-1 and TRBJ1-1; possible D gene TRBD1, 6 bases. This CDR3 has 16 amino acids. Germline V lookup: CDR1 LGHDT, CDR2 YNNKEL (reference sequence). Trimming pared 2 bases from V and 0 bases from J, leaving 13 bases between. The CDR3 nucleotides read TGTGCCAGCAGCCAAACCCGGACAGTCATGAACACTGAAGCTTTCTTT. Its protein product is CASSQTRTVMNTEAFF.

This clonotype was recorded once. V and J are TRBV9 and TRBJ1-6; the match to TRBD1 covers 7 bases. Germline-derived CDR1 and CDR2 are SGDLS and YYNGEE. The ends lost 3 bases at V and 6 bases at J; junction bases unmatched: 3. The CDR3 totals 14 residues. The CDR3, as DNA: TGTGCCAGCAGCGGCGGGACAGTTAATTCACCCCTCCACTTT. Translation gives CASSGGTVNSPLHF.

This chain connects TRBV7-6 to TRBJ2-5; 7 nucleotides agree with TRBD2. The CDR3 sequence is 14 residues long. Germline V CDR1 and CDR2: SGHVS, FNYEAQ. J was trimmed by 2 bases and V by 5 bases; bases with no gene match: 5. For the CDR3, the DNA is TGTGCCAGCAGCATGGGGGGAGGGCAAGAGACCCAGTACTTC. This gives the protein CASSMGGGQETQYF.

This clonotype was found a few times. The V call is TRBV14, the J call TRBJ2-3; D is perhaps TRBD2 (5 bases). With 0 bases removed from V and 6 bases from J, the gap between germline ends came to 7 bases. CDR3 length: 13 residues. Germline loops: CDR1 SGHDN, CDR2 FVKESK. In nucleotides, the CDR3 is TGTGCCAGCAGCCAAGATAGGAGGGATACGCAGTATTTT. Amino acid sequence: CASSQDRRDTQYF.

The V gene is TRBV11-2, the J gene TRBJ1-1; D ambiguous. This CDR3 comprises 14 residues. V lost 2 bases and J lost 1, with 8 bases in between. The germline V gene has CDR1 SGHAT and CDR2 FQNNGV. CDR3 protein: CASSLQAPNTEAFF. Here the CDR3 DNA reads TGTGCCAGCAGCTTACAGGCCCCGAACACTGAAGCTTTCTTT.

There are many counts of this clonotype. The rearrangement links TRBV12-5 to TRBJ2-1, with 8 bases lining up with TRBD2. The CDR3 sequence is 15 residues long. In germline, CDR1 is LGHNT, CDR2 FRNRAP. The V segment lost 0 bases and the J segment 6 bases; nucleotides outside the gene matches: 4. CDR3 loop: CASGLVSLAGNEQFF. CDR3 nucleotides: TGTGCTAGTGGTTTGGTGAGCCTAGCGGGCAATGAGCAGTTCTTC.

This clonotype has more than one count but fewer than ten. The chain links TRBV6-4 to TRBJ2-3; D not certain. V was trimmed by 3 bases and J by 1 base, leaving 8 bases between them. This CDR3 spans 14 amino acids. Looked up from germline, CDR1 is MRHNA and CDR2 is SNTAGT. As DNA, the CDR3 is TGTGCCAGCAGTGAAAAGGGCGGCACAGATACGCAGTATTTT. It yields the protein CASSEKGGTDTQYF.

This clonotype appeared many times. In nucleotides, the CDR3 is TGTGCCAGCAGGGACAGGGGGGACACTGAAGCTTTCTTT. It encodes CASRDRGDTEAFF. This chain uses TRBV6-1 with TRBJ1-1, with TRBD1 matching 10 bases. Trimming removed 6 bases from V and 3 bases from J; junction bases left unmatched: 1. Germline V gene sequence: CDR1 MNHNS, CDR2 SASEGT. The CDR3 totals 13 residues.

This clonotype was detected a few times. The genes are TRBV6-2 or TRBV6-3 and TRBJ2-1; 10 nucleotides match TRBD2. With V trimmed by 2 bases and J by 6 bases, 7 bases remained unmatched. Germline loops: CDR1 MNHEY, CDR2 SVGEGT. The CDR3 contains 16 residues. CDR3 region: CASSYPLAGVFNEQFF. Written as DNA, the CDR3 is TGTGCCAGCAGTTACCCCCTAGCGGGGGTGTTCAATGAGCAGTTCTTC.

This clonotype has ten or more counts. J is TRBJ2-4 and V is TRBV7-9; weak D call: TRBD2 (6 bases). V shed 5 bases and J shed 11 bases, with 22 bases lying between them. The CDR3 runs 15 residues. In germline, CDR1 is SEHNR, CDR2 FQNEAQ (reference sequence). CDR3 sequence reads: CASSPSAGSESVQYF. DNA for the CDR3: TGTGCCAGCAGCCCCTCGGCGGGATCTGAGTCAGTTCAGTACTTC.

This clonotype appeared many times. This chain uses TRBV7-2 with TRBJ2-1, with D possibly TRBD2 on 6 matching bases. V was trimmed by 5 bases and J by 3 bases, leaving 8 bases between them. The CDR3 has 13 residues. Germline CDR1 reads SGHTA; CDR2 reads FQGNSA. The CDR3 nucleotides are TGTGCCAGCAGCACGGGACTCTACAATGAGCAGTTCTTC. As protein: CASSTGLYNEQFF.

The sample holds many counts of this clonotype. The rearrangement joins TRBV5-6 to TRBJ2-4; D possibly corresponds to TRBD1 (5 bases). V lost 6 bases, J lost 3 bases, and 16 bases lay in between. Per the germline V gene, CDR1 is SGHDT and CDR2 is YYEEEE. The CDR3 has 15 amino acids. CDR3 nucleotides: TGTGCCAGCACCCTCGGCAGGGTGGTCAAAAACATTCAGTACTTC. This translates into CASTLGRVVKNIQYF.

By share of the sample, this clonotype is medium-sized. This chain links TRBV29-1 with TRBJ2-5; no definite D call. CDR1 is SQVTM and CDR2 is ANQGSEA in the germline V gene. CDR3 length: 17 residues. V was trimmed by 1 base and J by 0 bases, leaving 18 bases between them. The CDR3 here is CSVEGGSDRTYQETQYF. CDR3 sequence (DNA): TGCAGCGTTGAAGGGGGTAGTGACCGAACATACCAAGAGACCCAGTACTTC.